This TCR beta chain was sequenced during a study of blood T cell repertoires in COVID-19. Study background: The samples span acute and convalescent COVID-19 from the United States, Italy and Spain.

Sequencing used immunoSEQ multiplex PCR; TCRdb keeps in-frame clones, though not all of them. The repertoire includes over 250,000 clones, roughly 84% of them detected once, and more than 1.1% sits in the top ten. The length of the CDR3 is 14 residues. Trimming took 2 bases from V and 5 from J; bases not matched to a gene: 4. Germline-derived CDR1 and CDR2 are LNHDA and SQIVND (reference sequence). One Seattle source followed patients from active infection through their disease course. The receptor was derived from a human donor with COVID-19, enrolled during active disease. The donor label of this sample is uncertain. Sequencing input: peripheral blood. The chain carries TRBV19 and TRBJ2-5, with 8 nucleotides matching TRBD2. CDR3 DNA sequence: TGTGCCAGTAGTATACGGGGACTAGGCGAGACCCAGTACTTC. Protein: CASSIRGLGETQYF. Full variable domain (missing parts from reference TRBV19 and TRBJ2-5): DGGITQSPKYLFRKEGQNVTLSCEQNLNHDAMYWYRQDPGQGLRLIYYSQIVNDFQKGDIAEGYSVSREKKESFPLTVTSAQKNPTAFYLCASSIRGLGETQYFGPGTRLLVL.